This T cell receptor (beta chain) was retrieved from a study of T cells in Graves' hyperthyroidism and ophthalmopathy. RNA transcripts provided the source from which TCR beta CDR3 regions were amplified. First-round RT-PCR of the TCR CDR3 relied on the HTBI primer set. From the multiplex PCR reads, TCRdb called clonotypes with MiXCR, one entry per CDR3 protein. The table lists roughly 710,000 distinct CDR3 sequences, just over 35% of them singletons, with less than 40% in the top ten. Many counts were recorded for this clonotype. The TCR comes from a middle-aged woman with Graves' hyperthyroidism. Sequenced: blood.

DNA for the CDR3: TGTGCCAGCAGCGTAGCAGCGGGAGTAGTATACGAGCAGTACTTC. Its translation is CASSVAAGVVYEQYF. The gene calls are TRBV9 and TRBJ2-7; 8 nucleotides line up with TRBD2. Unmatched junction bases numbered 6, after V lost 0 bases and J lost 4 bases. Germline loops: CDR1 SGDLS, CDR2 YYNGEE. The CDR3 extends over 15 amino acids.